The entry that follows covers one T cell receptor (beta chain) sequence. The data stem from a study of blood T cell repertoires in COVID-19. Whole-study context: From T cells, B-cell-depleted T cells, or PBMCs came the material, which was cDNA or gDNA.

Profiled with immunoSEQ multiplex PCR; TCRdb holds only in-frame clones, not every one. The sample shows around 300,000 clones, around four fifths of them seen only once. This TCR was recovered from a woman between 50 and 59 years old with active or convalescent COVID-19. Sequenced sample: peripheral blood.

In nucleotides, the CDR3 is TGTGCCAGCAGTGCCGGGAACGGCAATCAGCCCCAGCATTTT. Encoded protein: CASSAGNGNQPQHF. The rearrangement links TRBV2 to TRBJ1-5; unclear D gene. The germline V and J ends were trimmed by 4 bases and 2 bases, with 9 bases remaining between them. The CDR3 covers 14 residues. Germline V lookup: CDR1 SNHLY, CDR2 FYNNEI.